This TCR beta chain was sequenced during a study of shared clonotypes between healthy human individuals. Study conclusions and caveats: What rarefaction showed was incomplete sorted-subset sequencing despite large depth.

Measured with immunoSEQ multiplex PCR; TCRdb has only the in-frame clones, and not every one. The sample records around 2,000,000 clones, roughly 94% being singletons. The germline V gene has CDR1 MDHEN and CDR2 SYDVKM. Losses at the gene ends were 3 bases for V and 1 base for J; bases not matched to a gene: 7. This CDR3 has 17 amino acids. Worth noting for this clone: Its antigen is not identified.

This sequence was found in a man younger than 30 in good health. The chain has TRBV28 and TRBJ2-3; 10 nucleotides line up with TRBD2. The sequenced sample consisted of naive CD4+ T cells sorted from blood. Subset denoted: CD45RA+ positively selected. CDR3 amino acids: CASSFSFLAGGTDTQYF. The CDR3 DNA reads as TGTGCCAGCAGTTTTTCCTTCCTAGCGGGGGGCACAGATACGCAGTATTTT.